The sequence of this T cell receptor (beta chain) was determined in a study of read filtering for tumor transcriptome and immune sequencing. The wider study: Per sample, TCR-region reads ranged about 4 to 11 million by IR-seq, about 75 to 1273 by RNA-seq. Study-wide results and limits: Dropping single-read clonotypes raised IR-seq and RNA-seq shared-clonotype correlation. Approximately 79% of IR-seq clonotypes had a single read, yet these held roughly 3.8% of reads.

In its sample, this clonotype was seen many times. The antigen is not known. Every patient had bone marrow sampled while the disease was active. Germline CDR1 and CDR2: SGHRS and YFSETQ. This CDR3 has 15 residues. V shed 4 bases and J shed 1 base, with 9 bases lying between them. This library used approximately 370 ng RNA and molecular barcoded adaptors spanning alpha/delta and beta/gamma chains. Each CDR3 protein gets one entry after TCRdb re-called the reads with MiXCR. This table holds around 130,000 distinct CDR3 sequences, roughly 13% found once. This chain links TRBV5-1 with TRBJ2-6; TRBD1 is a possible D gene (6 bases). The clonotype comes from a donor at least 40 years old with multiple myeloma. The sequencing input was a population of CD138-negative cells sorted from bone marrow. CDR3: CASSTTGSGANVLTF. CDR3 coding DNA: TGCGCCAGCAGCACTACAGGGTCTGGGGCCAACGTCCTGACTTTC.